This T cell receptor beta chain came from a study of human T cells and chemical hapten exposure. Turning to the study itself: Per-sample TCR yield variation was attributed mainly to small pooled library volume differences.

V was pared by 5 bases and J by 2 bases, with 10 bases between. CDR3 size: 14 residues. The time point is: pre-sensitization, week 0. The treatment denotes: therapeutic diphenylcyclopropenone sensitization with weekly scalp DPC. This clonotype was observed at least ten times. In TCRdb, the RACE reads were re-called with MiXCR into one record per CDR3 protein. Seen here are 300,000 to 450,000 distinct CDR3 sequences, around 5.5% observed once, and the top ten hold 7% to 10%. The gene calls are TRBV12-3 or TRBV12-4 and TRBJ1-5, with no clear D. This specimen consisted of whole blood, obtained in connection with sensitization to the hapten diphenylcyclopropenone (DPC). This receptor was taken from a woman between 18 and 29 years old with alopecia areata. Some clones in this sample may be carry-over from other donors' samples. CDR3 DNA sequence: TGTGCCAGCAGTACCTTTCAAGGCAATCAGCCCCAGCATTTT. Protein product: CASSTFQGNQPQHF.